This is a list of T cell receptor beta chains from one sample in a study of cytomegalovirus exposure and HLA in healthy donors. Data came from immunoSEQ multiplex PCR; TCRdb stores just in-frame clones and leaves some out. This sample contains 95,000 to 150,000 clones. Sequenced material: PBMCs. Source of these receptors: a man younger than 35 in good health and CMV-seronegative. The CDR3 runs from the conserved cysteine through the conserved F or W. D genes are given only for firm matches.

TRBJ1-1 TRBV19 - CASSIRKGLANTEAFF TGTGCCAGTAGTATTCGAAAGGGGTTGGCGAACACTGAAGCTTTCTTT
TRBJ2-7 TRBV18 - CASSPAAAPYEQYF TGTGCCAGCTCACCGGCGGCAGCCCCTTACGAGCAGTACTTC
TRBJ2-7 TRBV13 TRBD2 CASKLAEASYEQYF TGTGCCAGCAAACTAGCGGAAGCCTCCTACGAGCAGTACTTC
TRBJ1-2 TRBV18 - CASSPLQGSNYGYTF TGTGCCAGCTCACCACTTCAGGGCTCGAACTATGGCTACACCTTC
TRBJ1-2 TRBV2 TRBD1 CASKGGSGYTF TGTGCCAGCAAAGGGGGCTCTGGCTACACCTTC
TRBJ1-2 TRBV7-9 - CASSLGQNYGYTF TGTGCCAGCAGCTTAGGTCAGAACTATGGCTACACCTTC
TRBJ1-1 TRBV9 - CASSVLGQLNTEAFF TGTGCCAGCAGCGTATTAGGACAGTTGAACACTGAAGCTTTCTTT
TRBJ1-3 TRBV5-1 TRBD1 CASSQTGPGNTIYF TGCGCCAGCAGCCAGACAGGGCCTGGAAACACCATATATTTT
TRBJ2-5 TRBV18 - CASTRGGVETQYF TGTGCCAGCACGAGGGGGGGAGTGGAGACCCAGTACTTC
TRBJ2-7 TRBV10-3 - CAITPDTAREQYF TGTGCCATCACTCCGGACACGGCTAGGGAGCAGTACTTC
TRBJ1-3 TRBV6-5 - CASSYSSVYSGNTIYF TGTGCCAGCAGTTACTCGAGTGTATACTCTGGAAACACCATATATTTT
TRBJ1-1 TRBV6-6 TRBD1 CASSTTGGATEAFF TGTGCCAGCAGTACGACAGGGGGCGCAACTGAAGCTTTCTTT
TRBJ1-6 TRBV6-5 - CATSRGTDSRPLHF TGTGCCACCTCGAGGGGGACCGACTCCAGGCCCCTCCACTTT
TRBJ2-7 TRBV19 TRBD2 CASSDTGLAPYEQYF TGTGCCAGTAGTGACACGGGACTAGCCCCCTACGAGCAGTACTTC
TRBJ2-5 TRBV23-1 TRBD1 CASILSRDRVLGETQYF TGCGCCAGCATTCTATCCCGGGACAGGGTTTTGGGTGAGACCCAGTACTTC
TRBJ1-6 TRBV19 - CATSGVVRAPLHF TGTGCCACCTCAGGGGTCGTGCGTGCACCCCTCCACTTT
TRBJ2-5 TRBV15 TRBD2 CATSRASGGTETQYF TGTGCCACCAGCAGAGCTAGCGGGGGGACCGAGACCCAGTACTTC
TRBJ2-1 TRBV6-6 TRBD2 CASTGTSGSYNEQFF TGTGCCAGCACCGGGACTAGCGGCTCCTACAATGAGCAGTTCTTC
TRBJ2-3 TRBV6-4 - CASSDSRLDPDTQYF TGTGCCAGCAGTGACTCGAGGTTAGACCCAGATACGCAGTATTTT
TRBJ2-7 TRBV19 - CASSSHPGSPNDYEQYF TGTGCCAGTAGTTCCCACCCCGGGAGCCCAAACGACTACGAGCAGTACTTC
TRBJ2-3 TRBV5-1 TRBD1 CASFPGQADTQYF TGCGCCAGTTTTCCGGGACAGGCAGATACGCAGTATTTT
TRBJ1-1 TRBV9 - CASSPTTGNTEAFF TGTGCCAGCAGCCCGACGACGGGGAACACTGAAGCTTTCTTT
TRBJ1-2 TRBV2 - CASSETGGRGYTF TGTGCCAGCAGTGAAACGGGAGGGAGAGGCTACACCTTC
TRBJ1-1 TRBV2 - CASQMDRTNTEAFF TGTGCCAGCCAAATGGACAGAACTAACACTGAAGCTTTCTTT
TRBJ1-1 TRBV5-5 - CASSTGSAGIGTEAFF TGTGCCAGCAGCACCGGTTCTGCAGGGATCGGCACTGAAGCTTTCTTT
TRBJ1-6 TRBV18 TRBD1 CASSPGQVVNSPLHF TGTGCCAGCTCACCGGGACAGGTCGTGAATTCACCCCTCCACTTT
TRBJ2-2 TRBV5-1 TRBD1 CASSLQGIQNTGELFF TGCGCCAGCAGCTTACAGGGGATTCAGAACACCGGGGAGCTGTTTTTT
TRBJ1-1 TRBV6-5 - CASSYIMNTEAFF TGTGCCAGCAGTTACATCATGAACACTGAAGCTTTCTTT